Listed here are 11 T cell receptor beta chains from one sample, sequenced in a study of cytomegalovirus exposure and HLA in healthy donors. Use of 60 Vbeta and 13 Jbeta primers characterized the PCR. The table came from immunoSEQ multiplex PCR; TCRdb's copy has only in-frame clones and leaves some out. The sample shows 95,000 to 150,000 clones, just over 15% of them seen only once. Sequences were obtained from PBMCs. All receptors derive from a woman under 30 in good health and CMV-seronegative.

This clone was seen more than once but under ten times. This chain uses TRBV2 with TRBJ2-5; the D gene is possibly TRBD2 (6 bases). From germline, CDR1 is SNHLY and CDR2 FYNNEI. Trimming stripped 0 bases from V and 9 bases from J, with 14 bases between. This CDR3 has 14 amino acids. The CDR3 is CASSEALGGSAQYF. The CDR3 DNA reads as TGTGCCAGCAGTGAAGCCCTCGGGGGTTCGGCCCAGTACTTC.

The chain couples TRBV11-2 to TRBJ2-7, with D possibly matching TRBD2 (6 bases). V lost 1 base and J lost 2, with 9 bases in between. CDR1 and CDR2 from the germline V gene are SGHAT and FQNNGV. The CDR3 sequence is 14 residues long. The CDR3 spells CASSLGGGAYEQYF. The CDR3 nucleotides are TGTGCCAGCAGCTTAGGCGGCGGGGCCTACGAGCAGTACTTC.

The chain employs TRBV10-2 and TRBJ2-5; TRBD2 agrees at 11 bases. Germline loops: CDR1 WSHSY, CDR2 SAAADI. CDR3 length: 15 amino acids. After removal of 3 bases from V and 9 bases from J, the junction contained 9 bases not matched to a gene. The CDR3 nucleotides are TGCGCCAGCAGTGAATCCTTAGCGGGAGGGCGGGCCCAGTACTTC. Translated: CASSESLAGGRAQYF.

The rearrangement joins TRBV10-3 to TRBJ1-1; TRBD1 agrees at 8 bases. The CDR3 sequence is 16 residues long. Germline V CDR1 and CDR2: ENHRY, SYGVKD. Trimming cost V 0 bases and J 0 bases; bases outside gene matches: 3. The CDR3 region is CAISESRDRMNTEAFF. DNA of the CDR3: TGTGCCATCAGTGAGTCGAGGGACAGGATGAACACTGAAGCTTTCTTT.

The V gene is TRBV30, the J gene TRBJ2-7; weak D call: TRBD2 (6 bases). The CDR3 runs 13 residues. Per the germline V gene, CDR1 is GTSNPN and CDR2 is SVGIG (reference sequence). Between the trimmed V and J ends, which lost 3 bases and 1 base, there was a span of 10 bases. CDR3 region: CAWRGGRSYEQYF. As DNA, the CDR3 is TGTGCCTGGAGGGGGGGAAGGTCCTACGAGCAGTACTTC.

The V call is TRBV30, the J call TRBJ1-3; the D is unclear. The CDR3 consists of 13 residues. Trimming removed 4 bases at V and 4 bases at J, with 11 bases between. CDR1 is GTSNPN, CDR2 SVGIG, per germline (reference sequence). CDR3 amino acids: CAWTLSGGNTIYF. CDR3 coding DNA: TGTGCCTGGACGCTCTCGGGAGGAAACACCATATATTTT.

The rearrangement uses TRBV6-6 and TRBJ2-5; no reliable D call. The CDR3 contains 14 residues. Trimming took 3 bases from V and 4 from J, leaving 12 bases between them. Germline loops: CDR1 MNHNY, CDR2 SVGAGI (reference sequence). CDR3 amino acids: CASSYGSSRETQYF. The CDR3 DNA is TGTGCCAGCAGTTATGGTTCTTCGAGAGAGACCCAGTACTTC.

In this sample, this clone turned up many times. The chain joins TRBV6-4 to TRBJ2-1, with a tentative D call TRBD2 (5 bases). V lost 5 bases and J lost 10, with 15 bases in between. Looked up from germline, CDR1 is MRHNA and CDR2 is SNTAGT. The CDR3 spans 13 residues. In DNA form, the CDR3 reads TGTGCCAGCAGTCCAGCGGACCAAGGGGAGCAGTTCTTC. This sequence encodes CASSPADQGEQFF.

A few counts support this clone. CDR3 sequence (DNA): TGTGCCAGCATCCTCGATCGGACAGGGGGAAGAAACACCATATATTTT. Encoded protein: CASILDRTGGRNTIYF. The chain employs TRBV28 and TRBJ1-3; 10 bases align to TRBD1. V was clipped by 7 bases and J by 5 bases; unmatched bases: 11. The germline V gene has CDR1 MDHEN and CDR2 SYDVKM. CDR3 length equals 16 residues. The entire variable domain, with the rest obtained from reference TRBV28 and TRBJ1-3, is as follows: DVKVTQSSRYLVKRTGEKVFLECVQDMDHENMFWYRQDPGLGLRLIYFSYDVKMKEKGDIPEGYSVSREKKERFSLILESASTNQTSMYLCASILDRTGGRNTIYFGEGSWLTVV.

This clone occurred a few times. This sequence joins TRBV9 and TRBJ2-3, with 8 bases matching TRBD2. CDR1 SGDLS and CDR2 YYNGEE come from the germline V gene. This CDR3 comprises 16 residues. Trimming at V came to 2 bases and at J to 5 bases, leaving 10 bases not matched to a gene. CDR3 sequence: CASSVTSDPHLDTQYF. CDR3 DNA sequence: TGTGCCAGCAGCGTGACTAGCGACCCACATTTAGATACGCAGTATTTT.

The sample holds a few counts of this clone. The chain carries TRBV7-8 and TRBJ2-7; 10 bases are a match to TRBD1. Germline V CDR1 and CDR2: SGHVS, FQNEAQ. This CDR3 region has 12 residues. J was trimmed by 12 bases and V by 7 bases; bases with no gene match: 9. The CDR3 spells CASTRTGGTRYF. CDR3 DNA: TGTGCCAGCACCAGGACAGGGGGAACGCGGTACTTC.